This T cell receptor (beta chain) was sequenced in a study of metastatic and nonmetastatic thyroid tumors. Study conclusions and caveats: TCR beta diversity was reportedly significantly higher in malignant thyroid tumors than benign nodules, in blood and tumor.

Until they underwent thyroid surgery, no patient had received any treatment. A word on this clone: The target antigen is unknown.

MiXCR reprocessed the PCR reads for TCRdb. In the table there are tens of thousands of clones, roughly a sixth of which are singletons. The ends were cut back, 4 bases at V and 4 bases at J, with 26 bases in the middle. The V gene's germline CDR1 is SGHAT and CDR2 FQNNGV. The CDR3 length is 18 residues. The chain is built from TRBV11-2 and TRBJ2-7, with a weak D call TRBD2 (6 bases). The sample taken for sequencing was tumor tissue. The sequence derives from a female donor with papillary thyroid cancer or a benign thyroid nodule (not recorded which). Some clones in this sample may be carry-over from other donors' samples. The DNA for the CDR3 is TGTGCCAGCAGCTCTCGTACTATCTGGAGGGCCCCAGGTTACGAGCAGTACTTC. Amino acids: CASSSRTIWRAPGYEQYF. Full variable domain (rest looked up from reference TRBV11-2 and TRBJ2-7): EAGVAQSPRYKIIEKRQSVAFWCNPISGHATLYWYQQILGQGPKLLIQFQNNGVVDDSQLPKDRFSAERLKGVDSTLKIQPAKLEDSAVYLCASSSRTIWRAPGYEQYFGPGTRLTVT.